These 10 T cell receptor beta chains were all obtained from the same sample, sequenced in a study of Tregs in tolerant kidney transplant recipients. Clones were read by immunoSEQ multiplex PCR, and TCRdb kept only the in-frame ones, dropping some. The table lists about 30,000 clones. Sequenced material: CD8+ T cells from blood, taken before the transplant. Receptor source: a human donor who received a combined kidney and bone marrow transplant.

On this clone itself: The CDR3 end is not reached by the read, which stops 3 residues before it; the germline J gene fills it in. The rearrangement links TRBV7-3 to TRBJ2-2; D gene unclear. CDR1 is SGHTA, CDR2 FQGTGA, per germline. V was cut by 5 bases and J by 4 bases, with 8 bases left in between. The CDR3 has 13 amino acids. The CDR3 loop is CASSPHSTGELFF. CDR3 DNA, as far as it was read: TGTGCCAGCAGCCCTCACTCCACCGGGGAG.

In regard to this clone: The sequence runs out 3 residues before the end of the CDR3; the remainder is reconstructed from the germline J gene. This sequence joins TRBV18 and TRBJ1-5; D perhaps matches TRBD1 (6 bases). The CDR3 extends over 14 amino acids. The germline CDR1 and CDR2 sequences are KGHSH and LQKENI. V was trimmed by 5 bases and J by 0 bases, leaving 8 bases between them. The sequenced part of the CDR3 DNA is TGTGCCAGCTCAGGACAGAATAGCAATCAGCCC. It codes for CASSGQNSNQP. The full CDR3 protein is CASSGQNSNQPQHF.

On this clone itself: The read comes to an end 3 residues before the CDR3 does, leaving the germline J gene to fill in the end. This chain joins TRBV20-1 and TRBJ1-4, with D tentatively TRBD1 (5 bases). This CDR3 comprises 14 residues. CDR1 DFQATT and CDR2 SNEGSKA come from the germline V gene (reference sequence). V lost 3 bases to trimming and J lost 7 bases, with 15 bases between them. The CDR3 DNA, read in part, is TGCAGTGCTAGGGATCAGGGCGCCGCTGAAAAA. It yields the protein CSARDQGAAEK. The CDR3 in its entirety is CSARDQGAAEKLFF.

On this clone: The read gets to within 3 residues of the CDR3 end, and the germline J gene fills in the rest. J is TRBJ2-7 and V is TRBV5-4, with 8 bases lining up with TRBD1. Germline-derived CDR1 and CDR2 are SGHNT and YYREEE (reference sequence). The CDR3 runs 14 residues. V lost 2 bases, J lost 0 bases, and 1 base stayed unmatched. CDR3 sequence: CASSFGTGSYEQYF. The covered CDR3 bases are TGTGCCAGCAGCTTTGGGACAGGCTCCTACGAG. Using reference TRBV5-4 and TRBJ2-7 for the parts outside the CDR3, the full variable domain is ETGVTQSPTHLIKTRGQQVTLRCSSQSGHNTVSWYQQALGQGPQFIFQYYREEENGRGNFPPRFSGLQFPNYSSELNVNALELDDSALYLCASSFGTGSYEQYFGPGTRLTVT.

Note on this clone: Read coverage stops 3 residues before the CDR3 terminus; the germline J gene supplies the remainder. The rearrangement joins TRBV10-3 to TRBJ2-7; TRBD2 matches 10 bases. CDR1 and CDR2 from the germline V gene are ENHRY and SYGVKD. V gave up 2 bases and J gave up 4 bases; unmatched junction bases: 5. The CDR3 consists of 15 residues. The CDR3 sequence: CAISELAGEGYEQYF. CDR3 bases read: TGTGCCATCAGTGAGCTAGCGGGAGAAGGGTACGAG.

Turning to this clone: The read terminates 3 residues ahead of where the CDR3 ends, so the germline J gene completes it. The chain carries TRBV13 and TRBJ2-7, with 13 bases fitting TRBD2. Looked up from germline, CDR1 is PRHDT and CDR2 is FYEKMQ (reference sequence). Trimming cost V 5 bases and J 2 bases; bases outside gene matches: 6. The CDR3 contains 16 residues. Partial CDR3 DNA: TGTGCCAGCAGCGCCTCCGGGACTAGCGGGGCCTACGAG. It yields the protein CASSASGTSGAYE. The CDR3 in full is CASSASGTSGAYEQYF.

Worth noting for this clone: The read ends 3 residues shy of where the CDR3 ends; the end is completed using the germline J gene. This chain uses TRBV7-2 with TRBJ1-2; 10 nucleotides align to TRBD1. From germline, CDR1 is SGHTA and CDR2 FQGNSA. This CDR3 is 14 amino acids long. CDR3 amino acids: CASSSPGQGKGYTF. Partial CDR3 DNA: TGTGCCAGCAGCTCCCCGGGACAGGGGAAGGGC.

The CDR3 bases that were read are TGCAGTGCTCTCCTGACTAGCGACGCACCCTACAATGAG. Its translation: CSALLTSDAPYNE. The full-length CDR3 reads as CSALLTSDAPYNEQFF. V is TRBV20-1 and J is TRBJ2-1; 8 bases align to TRBD2. The CDR3 end lies 3 residues beyond the end of the read and is filled in from the germline J gene. V was pared by 5 bases and J by 2 bases, with 11 bases of the junction left unmatched. The germline V gene has CDR1 DFQATT and CDR2 SNEGSKA (reference sequence). This CDR3 has 16 amino acids.

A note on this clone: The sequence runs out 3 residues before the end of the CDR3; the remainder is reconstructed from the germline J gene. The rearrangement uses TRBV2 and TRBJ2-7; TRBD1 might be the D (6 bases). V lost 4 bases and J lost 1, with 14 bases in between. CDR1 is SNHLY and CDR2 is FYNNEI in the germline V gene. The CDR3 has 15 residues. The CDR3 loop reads CASSARTGLSYEQYF. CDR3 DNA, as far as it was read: TGTGCCAGCAGTGCCCGAACAGGGCTATCCTACGAG.

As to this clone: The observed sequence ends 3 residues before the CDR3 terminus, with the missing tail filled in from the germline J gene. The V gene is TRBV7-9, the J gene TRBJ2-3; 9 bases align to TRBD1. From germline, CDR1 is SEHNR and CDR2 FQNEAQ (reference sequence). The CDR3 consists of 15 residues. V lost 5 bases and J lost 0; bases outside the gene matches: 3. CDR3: CASSTGTGSTDTQYF. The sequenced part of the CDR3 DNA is TGTGCCAGCAGCACCGGGACAGGGAGCACAGATACG.